This entry lists 22 T cell receptor beta chains sequenced from one sample in a study of T cell changes during pregnancy in multiple sclerosis. Measured with immunoSEQ multiplex PCR; TCRdb has only the in-frame clones, and not every one. The sample comprises 70,000 to 90,000 clones, 91% of which are singletons, and around 3.3% rests with the top ten. Sequences were derived from PBMCs, sampled in the first trimester of pregnancy. The receptors were gathered from a female donor in good health, serving as a control in a pregnancy study. Some clones in this sample may be carry-over from other donors' samples.

The chain employs TRBV5-1 and TRBJ2-3; tentative D call: TRBD2 (6 bases). The germline gives CDR1 SGHRS, CDR2 YFSETQ. This CDR3 is 14 amino acids long. V was pared by 6 bases and J by 5 bases, with 16 bases between. CDR3 nucleotides: TGCGCCAGCACCGAGAACGGGGGTAGAGATACGCAGTATTTT. This gives the protein CASTENGGRDTQYF.

DNA for the CDR3: TGTGCCAGCACCCTCTGGGGAGGCCGAAGCTCCTACAATGAGCAGTTCTTC. This codes for CASTLWGGRSSYNEQFF. The V gene is TRBV2, the J gene TRBJ2-1; maybe TRBD2 (6 bases). This CDR3 has 17 amino acids. V lost 7 bases, J lost 0 bases, and 19 bases lay in between. Germline CDR1 reads SNHLY; CDR2 reads FYNNEI.

The chain is built from TRBV21-1 and TRBJ1-6; the table assigns TRBD1, which was not confirmed against the DNA. TRBV21-1 is recorded as a pseudogene. The CDR3 sequence is 14 residues long. CDR3 nucleotide sequence: TGTGCCAGCAGCAAAGCTCCCCAGAATTCACCCCTCCACTTT. Protein sequence: CASSKAPQNSPLHF.

The chain carries TRBV7-9 and TRBJ2-7; TRBD1 aligns across 7 bases. The CDR3 covers 14 residues. CDR1 and CDR2 from the germline V gene are SEHNR and FQNEAQ (reference sequence). With 5 bases clipped from V and 1 base from J, the junction kept 5 bases outside the gene matches. In DNA, the CDR3 is TGTGCCAGCAGCCACCGGGACAGTTCCTACGAGCAGTACTTC. Its protein product is CASSHRDSSYEQYF.

This rearrangement joins TRBV19 to TRBJ1-1; a weak D match, TRBD1 (5 bases). This CDR3 is 12 amino acids long. Germline assignment: CDR1 LNHDA and CDR2 SQIVND (reference sequence). V shed 3 bases and J shed 4 bases, with 6 bases lying between them. CDR3 in amino acids: CASSMGGTEAFF. The CDR3 DNA sequence: TGTGCCAGTAGTATGGGGGGCACTGAAGCTTTCTTT.

The chain uses TRBV6-4 and TRBJ2-3, with TRBD2 matching over 9 bases. The germline CDR1 and CDR2 sequences are MRHNA and SNTAGT. The CDR3 consists of 14 residues. V shed 2 bases and J 5 bases; nucleotides not matched to a gene: 2. The CDR3 spells CASSDRGGGDTQYF. The DNA of the CDR3 is TGTGCCAGCAGTGACCGCGGGGGGGGAGATACGCAGTATTTT.

The chain links TRBV7-9 to TRBJ2-7; 12 positions match TRBD1. The CDR3 contains 14 residues. Germline CDR1 and CDR2: SEHNR and FQNEAQ (reference sequence). J gave up 7 bases and V 5 bases, and 6 bases lay outside the gene matches. The CDR3 sequence: CASSLGQGAEEQYF. The CDR3 region has the DNA TGTGCCAGCAGCCTGGGACAGGGGGCTGAAGAGCAGTACTTC.

This chain joins TRBV5-1 and TRBJ2-7; the match to TRBD1 covers 10 bases. Germline V gives CDR1 SGHRS, CDR2 YFSETQ. Unmatched junction bases numbered 12, after V lost 3 bases and J lost 0 bases. This CDR3 comprises 18 residues. CDR3 nucleotides: TGCGCCAGCAGCTCCGGGACAGGGGTCGCGGGTCGCTCCTACGAGCAGTACTTC. This codes for CASSSGTGVAGRSYEQYF.

This clone was counted a single time. The V gene is TRBV21-1, the J gene TRBJ1-3. TRBV21-1 is labeled a pseudogene. There are 15 residues in the CDR3. The CDR3 nucleotides are TGTGCCAGCAGCATAGGAGGCCCGCCCGGAAACACCATATATTTT. This translates into CASSIGGPPGNTIYF.

This clone was seen only once. This chain joins TRBV6-1 and TRBJ2-3, with D possibly TRBD2 on 5 matching bases. Looked up from germline, CDR1 is MNHNS and CDR2 is SASEGT. With 6 bases removed from V and 2 bases from J, the gap between germline ends came to 12 bases. CDR3 length: 14 residues. CDR3 amino acids: CASSLTGDTDTQYF. The CDR3 DNA follows: TGTGCCAGCAGCCTAACCGGGGACACAGATACGCAGTATTTT.

The V and J genes are TRBV6-4 and TRBJ1-2; maybe TRBD1 (6 bases). Trimming shortened V by 8 bases and J by 1 base, and 14 bases separated the two germline ends. CDR3 length: 14 residues. Germline CDR1 and CDR2: MRHNA and SNTAGT. The CDR3 is CASREGVGNYGYTF. CDR3 DNA sequence: TGTGCCAGCCGAGAGGGGGTCGGTAACTATGGCTACACCTTC.

The chain couples TRBV6-1 to TRBJ2-2; weak D call: TRBD1 (5 bases). This CDR3 contains 16 residues. The germline V and J ends were trimmed by 3 bases and 5 bases, with 16 bases remaining between them. CDR1 is MNHNS, CDR2 SASEGT, per germline. The CDR3 sequence is CASSEGLMGWTGELFF. In DNA form, the CDR3 reads TGTGCCAGCAGTGAGGGGCTGATGGGGTGGACCGGGGAGCTGTTTTTT.

V gene TRBV10-2 combines with J gene TRBJ1-2, with D unresolved. CDR1 is WSHSY and CDR2 is SAAADI in the germline V gene. The V end was cut by 2 bases, the J end by 4 bases, with 5 bases between. CDR3 length equals 12 residues. The CDR3 protein is CASSEAGYGYTF. CDR3 nucleotide sequence: TGCGCCAGCAGTGAGGCAGGCTATGGCTACACCTTC.

The chain employs TRBV29-1 and TRBJ1-1, with 10 bases fitting TRBD1. Trimming took 4 bases from V and 5 from J; bases not matched to a gene: 7. Germline V gene sequence: CDR1 SQVTM, CDR2 ANQGSEA. This CDR3 region has 14 residues. CDR3 coding DNA: TGCAGCGTTGGACCGGGACAGGGGAGGACTGAAGCTTTCTTT. Translating gives CSVGPGQGRTEAFF.

J is TRBJ2-1 and V is TRBV28, with 11 positions matching TRBD2. This CDR3 comprises 16 residues. With 5 bases clipped from V and 3 bases from J, the junction kept 6 bases outside the gene matches. Germline CDR1 reads MDHEN; CDR2 reads SYDVKM. The DNA for the CDR3 is TGTGCCAGCAGTCGTACTAGCGGGGGCATCTACAATGAGCAGTTCTTC. The encoded protein is CASSRTSGGIYNEQFF.

This chain links TRBV29-1 with TRBJ2-3; 9 positions match TRBD1. Germline V gene data show CDR1 as SQVTM and CDR2 as ANQGSEA. The ends lost 7 bases at V and 1 base at J; junction bases unmatched: 9. The length of the CDR3 is 15 residues. The DNA for the CDR3 is TGCAGCGCCCGGACAGGGGTCCTGGGCACAGATACGCAGTATTTT. As protein: CSARTGVLGTDTQYF.

The rearrangement links TRBV5-4 to TRBJ2-1; 9 bases match TRBD2. The V and J ends lost 4 bases and 7 bases, in that order; junction bases with no gene match: 9. CDR3 length: 15 amino acids. CDR1 and CDR2 (germline): SGHNT, YYREEE (reference sequence). CDR3 sequence: CASSVGLAVGNEQFF. CDR3 sequence (DNA): TGTGCCAGCAGCGTGGGACTAGCCGTGGGTAATGAGCAGTTCTTC.

The V call is TRBV30, the J call TRBJ2-7; maybe TRBD2 (5 bases). Trimming removed 4 bases from V and 2 bases from J, with 18 bases in between. CDR1 is GTSNPN and CDR2 is SVGIG in the germline V gene (reference sequence). The CDR3 spans 15 residues. The CDR3 is CAWKPFGVQAYEQYF. The CDR3 bases are TGTGCCTGGAAACCCTTCGGGGTCCAAGCCTACGAGCAGTACTTC.

Here the CDR3 DNA reads TGTGCCAGCAGCGCGGGGGGACAGGGTAATCAGCCCCAGCATTTT. Its translation is CASSAGGQGNQPQHF. This chain joins TRBV5-4 and TRBJ1-5, with TRBD1 matching 9 bases. V was clipped by 4 bases and J by 4 bases; unmatched bases: 6. This CDR3 contains 15 residues. Germline V gene data show CDR1 as SGHNT and CDR2 as YYREEE (reference sequence).

In regard to this clone: At one boundary the junction diverges from the germline segment, which might be a read error. This chain uses TRBV7-7 with TRBJ2-1; 8 nucleotides match TRBD2. The CDR3 has 13 amino acids. Per germline, CDR1 SSHAT and CDR2 FNYEAQ (reference sequence). CDR3 bases: TGTGCTAGCAGCTTTGGACTAGCCAATGAGCAGTTCTTC. This gives the protein CASSFGLANEQFF.

The rearrangement links TRBV19 to TRBJ1-5; D is unresolved. The V end was cut by 3 bases, the J end by 8 bases, with 20 bases between. The CDR3 consists of 16 residues. The germline gives CDR1 LNHDA, CDR2 SQIVND (reference sequence). The CDR3 protein is CASSMQLSQALEPQHF. The CDR3 nucleotides read TGTGCCAGTAGTATGCAACTCTCCCAGGCTTTGGAGCCCCAGCATTTT.

V gene TRBV11-2 combines with J gene TRBJ2-3; D is unclear. V shed 2 bases and J shed 0 bases, with 6 bases lying between them. Germline V gene sequence: CDR1 SGHAT, CDR2 FQNNGV. This CDR3 has 14 residues. The CDR3 protein is CASSLLRSTDTQYF. The CDR3 coding sequence is TGTGCCAGCAGCTTACTGCGGAGCACAGATACGCAGTATTTT.